Below, 31 T cell receptor beta chains from the same sample are listed, as sequenced in a study of cytomegalovirus exposure and HLA in healthy donors. Use of 60 Vbeta and 13 Jbeta primers characterized the PCR. Produced via immunoSEQ multiplex PCR; TCRdb's table is partial and in-frame only. The sample consists of 140,000 to 150,000 clones, approximately 9% of them appearing once. The sequencing input was PBMCs. These receptors originate from a male donor in good health and CMV-seronegative.

CDR3 sequence: CASSVEAGISTDTQYF. The CDR3 DNA sequence: TGTGCCAGCAGCGTTGAAGCGGGGATTAGCACAGATACGCAGTATTTT. V gene TRBV9 combines with J gene TRBJ2-3, with 7 positions matching TRBD2. The CDR3 covers 16 residues. Trimming at V came to 2 bases and at J to 0 bases, leaving 6 bases not matched to a gene. CDR1 is SGDLS and CDR2 is YYNGEE in the germline V gene. Full variable domain (missing parts from reference TRBV9 and TRBJ2-3): DSGVTQTPKHLITATGQRVTLRCSPRSGDLSVYWYQQSLDQGLQFLIQYYNGEERAKGNILERFSAQQFPDLHSELNLSSLELGDSALYFCASSVEAGISTDTQYFGPGTRLTVL.

This sequence joins TRBV30 and TRBJ1-4; no definite D call. V lost 5 bases and J 8 bases, leaving 15 bases between the germline ends. Germline loops: CDR1 GTSNPN, CDR2 SVGIG (reference sequence). This CDR3 spans 13 amino acids. CDR3 protein: CAWSALGGEKLFF. The CDR3 nucleotides are TGTGCCTGGTCCGCCTTGGGAGGCGAAAAACTGTTTTTT.

The rearrangement links TRBV7-6 to TRBJ1-3; D uncertain. Trimming stripped 10 bases from V and 4 bases from J, with 17 bases between. Germline values: CDR1 SGHVS, CDR2 FNYEAQ. The CDR3 extends over 14 amino acids. CDR3: CATKGVPEGNTIYF. Here the CDR3 DNA reads TGTGCCACTAAGGGAGTCCCCGAGGGAAACACCATATATTTT.

The chain has TRBV7-6 and TRBJ2-3; 10 bases fit TRBD2. The ends lost 5 bases at V and 0 bases at J; junction bases unmatched: 2. CDR3 size: 15 residues. Germline-derived CDR1 and CDR2 are SGHVS and FNYEAQ. CDR3 DNA sequence: TGTGCCAGCAGCCCTAGCGGGAGCAGCACAGATACGCAGTATTTT. The encoded protein is CASSPSGSSTDTQYF.

This clone has more than one count but fewer than ten. This chain connects TRBV11-2 to TRBJ2-1; 8 bases are shared with TRBD2. V lost 4 bases, J lost 4 bases, and 6 bases stayed unmatched. Germline CDR1 is SGHAT and CDR2 is FQNNGV. This CDR3 comprises 15 residues. The CDR3 DNA sequence: TGTGCCAGCAGCTACGGGAGGGAAGGGTACAATGAGCAGTTCTTC. Its protein is CASSYGREGYNEQFF.

The V gene is TRBV4-1, the J gene TRBJ1-1; D uncertain. Trimming shortened V by 1 base and J by 3 bases, and 9 bases separated the two germline ends. The CDR3 totals 14 residues. Germline V gene data show CDR1 as MGHRA and CDR2 as YSYEKL. DNA for the CDR3: TGCGCCAGCAGCCAAGGCGTGGGCTACACTGAAGCTTTCTTT. It translates to CASSQGVGYTEAFF.

The V gene is TRBV6-6, the J gene TRBJ1-1; TRBD1 aligns across 7 bases. Trimming removed 4 bases from V and 4 bases from J; junction bases left unmatched: 6. Per germline, CDR1 MNHNY and CDR2 SVGAGI (reference sequence). CDR3 length: 14 amino acids. CDR3 sequence (DNA): TGTGCCAGCAGTTTATCGACAGGGCGCACTGAAGCTTTCTTT. Translation: CASSLSTGRTEAFF.

V and J are TRBV4-2 and TRBJ2-7; a weak D match, TRBD1 (6 bases). Trimming took 5 bases from V and 1 from J, leaving 12 bases between them. CDR3 size: 14 residues. The V gene's germline CDR1 is LGHNA and CDR2 YNFKEQ. Written as DNA, the CDR3 is TGTGCCAGCAGCTGGGGGCAGGTTTCCTACGAGCAGTACTTC. It encodes CASSWGQVSYEQYF.

V and J are TRBV19 and TRBJ2-6, with TRBD2 as a possible D gene (5 bases). Trimming pared 3 bases from V and 0 bases from J, leaving 9 bases between. In germline, CDR1 is LNHDA, CDR2 SQIVND (reference sequence). The CDR3 has 16 residues. The CDR3 loop reads CASSIAGNSGANVLTF. CDR3 in DNA: TGTGCCAGTAGTATTGCCGGGAACTCTGGGGCCAACGTCCTGACTTTC. The full variable domain, with the rest looked up from reference TRBV19 and TRBJ2-6, is DGGITQSPKYLFRKEGQNVTLSCEQNLNHDAMYWYRQDPGQGLRLIYYSQIVNDFQKGDIAEGYSVSREKKESFPLTVTSAQKNPTAFYLCASSIAGNSGANVLTFGAGSRLTVL.

This clone has only a few counts. This rearrangement joins TRBV6-5 to TRBJ1-4; 7 nucleotides align to TRBD1. This CDR3 spans 15 amino acids. The V and J ends lost 0 bases and 7 bases, in that order; junction bases with no gene match: 5. Germline V lookup: CDR1 MNHEY, CDR2 SVGAGI. The CDR3 DNA is TGTGCCAGCAGTTACTCAGGGGGCATCAGTGAAAAACTGTTTTTT. Amino acid sequence: CASSYSGGISEKLFF.

This clone has only a few counts. The V gene is TRBV5-4, the J gene TRBJ1-2; D possibly corresponds to TRBD1 (5 bases). From germline, CDR1 is SGHNT and CDR2 YYREEE (reference sequence). V shed 2 bases and J shed 4 bases, with 12 bases lying between them. The length of the CDR3 is 14 residues. The CDR3: CASSFQGGGYGYTF. The CDR3 region has the DNA TGTGCCAGCAGCTTTCAGGGAGGTGGCTATGGCTACACCTTC. Supplemented by reference TRBV5-4 and TRBJ1-2, the full variable domain reads ETGVTQSPTHLIKTRGQQVTLRCSSQSGHNTVSWYQQALGQGPQFIFQYYREEENGRGNFPPRFSGLQFPNYSSELNVNALELDDSALYLCASSFQGGGYGYTFGSGTRLTVV.

This chain connects TRBV6-5 to TRBJ1-6; possible D gene TRBD1, 6 bases. Trimming stripped 2 bases from V and 8 bases from J, with 13 bases between. The CDR3 covers 15 residues. Looked up from germline, CDR1 is MNHEY and CDR2 is SVGAGI. DNA of the CDR3: TGTGCCAGCAGTTACCGAGGGGGAGATCATTCACCCCTCCACTTT. Encoded protein: CASSYRGGDHSPLHF.

This clone was found a few times. The chain employs TRBV13 and TRBJ1-6; 7 bases map to TRBD1. Germline CDR1 reads PRHDT; CDR2 reads FYEKMQ (reference sequence). The CDR3 sequence is 16 residues long. Trimming removed 0 bases from V and 8 bases from J; junction bases left unmatched: 7. The CDR3 nucleotides read TGTGCCAGCAGCTTAGGAAGAACAGGGGCTCATTCACCCCTCCACTTT. It encodes CASSLGRTGAHSPLHF.

CDR3 region: CSFRDRGLQETQYF. The CDR3 nucleotides read TGCAGCTTCCGGGACAGGGGCTTGCAAGAGACCCAGTACTTC. V gene TRBV29-1 combines with J gene TRBJ2-5; TRBD1 aligns across 10 bases. Trimming cost V 8 bases and J 2 bases; bases outside gene matches: 8. Germline-derived CDR1 and CDR2 are SQVTM and ANQGSEA. The CDR3 has 14 amino acids. The variable domain in full, with the rest retrieved from reference TRBV29-1 and TRBJ2-5, is SAVISQKPSRDICQRGTSLTIQCQVDSQVTMMFWYRQQPGQSLTLIATANQGSEATYESGFVIDKFPISRPNLTFSTLTVSNMSPEDSSIYLCSFRDRGLQETQYFGPGTRLLVL.

The chain couples TRBV5-6 to TRBJ1-4; D is uncertain. The CDR3 covers 14 residues. CDR1 and CDR2 from the germline V gene are SGHDT and YYEEEE. Between the trimmed V and J ends, which lost 6 bases and 7 bases, there was a span of 16 bases. Written as DNA, the CDR3 is TGTGCCAGCACGCGGTGGGCAGCGGGTGAAAAACTGTTTTTT. This encodes CASTRWAAGEKLFF.

This CDR3 reads CASSFLPGQGTYEQYF. In nucleotides, the CDR3 is TGTGCCAGCAGTTTCCTACCGGGACAGGGGACCTACGAGCAGTACTTC. This sequence joins TRBV7-9 and TRBJ2-7, with 10 bases identical to TRBD1. V gave up 6 bases and J gave up 2 bases; unmatched junction bases: 10. Germline-derived CDR1 and CDR2 are SEHNR and FQNEAQ (reference sequence). The CDR3 is made up of 16 amino acids.

Only a few counts were recorded for this clone. This chain joins TRBV5-1 and TRBJ2-5; 9 nucleotides align to TRBD2. Germline assignment: CDR1 SGHRS and CDR2 YFSETQ. This CDR3 contains 17 residues. The J segment lost 5 bases and the V segment lost 4 bases, leaving 15 bases of the junction unmatched. In DNA, the CDR3 is TGCGCCAGCAGCCCCCCCGTAGCGGGAGTGCACTCCGAGACCCAGTACTTC. It is translated as CASSPPVAGVHSETQYF.

This clone has a handful of counts. V and J are TRBV6-5 and TRBJ2-2, with a weak D call TRBD1 (5 bases). Germline CDR1 reads MNHEY; CDR2 reads SVGAGI. The V gene lost 2 bases and the J gene lost 6 bases, with 10 bases spanning the gap. The CDR3 has 14 amino acids. This CDR3 reads CASSYGASAGELFF. The DNA of the CDR3 is TGTGCCAGCAGTTACGGGGCTTCGGCCGGGGAGCTGTTTTTT.

This clone was seen a handful of times. V is TRBV27 and J is TRBJ2-7, with 8 nucleotides matching TRBD1. The V gene's germline CDR1 is MNHEY and CDR2 SMNVEV (reference sequence). CDR3 length: 14 amino acids. After removal of 4 bases from V and 4 bases from J, the junction contained 6 bases not matched to a gene. CDR3 in amino acids: CASSSETGEYEQYF. As DNA, the CDR3 is TGTGCCAGCAGTTCAGAGACAGGGGAATACGAGCAGTACTTC.

J is TRBJ2-7 and V is TRBV11-2; TRBD1 aligns across 10 bases. Germline V gene lookup returns CDR1 SGHAT and CDR2 FQNNGV. This CDR3 comprises 14 residues. J gave up 6 bases and V 1 base, and 3 bases lay outside the gene matches. Here the CDR3 reads CASSLVRDRGEQYF. The CDR3 DNA reads TGTGCCAGCAGCTTAGTTAGGGACAGGGGCGAGCAGTACTTC.

This clone was observed a handful of times. This rearrangement joins TRBV30 to TRBJ2-1, with D perhaps matching TRBD1 (5 bases). V was shortened by 0 bases and J by 2 bases, with 11 bases between the two germline ends. The CDR3 totals 15 residues. The V gene's germline CDR1 is GTSNPN and CDR2 SVGIG (reference sequence). CDR3 bases: TGTGCCTGGAGTGTAGTAGGGGTAACCTACAATGAGCAGTTCTTC. This codes for CAWSVVGVTYNEQFF.

The CDR3, as DNA: TGTGCCAGCAGCCAGGGGCCGGCTTATGGCTACACCTTC. Its protein is CASSQGPAYGYTF. The chain couples TRBV7-9 to TRBJ1-2; weak D call: TRBD1 (6 bases). The CDR3 is 13 amino acids. Per the germline V gene, CDR1 is SEHNR and CDR2 is FQNEAQ (reference sequence). V was shortened by 5 bases and J by 5 bases, with 12 bases between the two germline ends.

The chain couples TRBV5-4 to TRBJ1-2, with 8 bases aligning to TRBD1. CDR1 and CDR2 from the germline V gene are SGHNT and YYREEE (reference sequence). The CDR3 consists of 14 residues. The V and J ends lost 3 bases and 7 bases, in that order; junction bases with no gene match: 8. CDR3 sequence (DNA): TGTGCCAGCAGCTCTCCGGACAGGGTTGCTGGCTACACCTTC. Its protein is CASSSPDRVAGYTF.

This clone came up a few times. V gene TRBV15 combines with J gene TRBJ1-4; D unclear. The CDR3 is made up of 16 amino acids. Deletions cut 4 bases from V and 2 bases from J, with 14 bases between. The germline V gene encodes CDR1 LNHNV and CDR2 YYDKDF (reference sequence). The CDR3 sequence: CATSTPGGSTNEKLFF. CDR3 nucleotide sequence: TGTGCCACCAGCACCCCGGGAGGGAGTACTAATGAAAAACTGTTTTTT.

V is TRBV7-2 and J is TRBJ2-2, with 12 bases that match TRBD2. This CDR3 contains 16 residues. V was pared by 0 bases and J by 8 bases, with 4 bases of the junction left unmatched. Germline CDR1 reads SGHTA; CDR2 reads FQGNSA. CDR3 protein: CASSLAPSGGVGELFF. CDR3 in DNA: TGTGCCAGCAGCTTAGCGCCTAGCGGGGGGGTTGGGGAGCTGTTTTTT.

This clone has more than one count but fewer than ten. The rearrangement links TRBV4-1 to TRBJ1-5, with a tentative D call TRBD1 (6 bases). CDR1 and CDR2 from the germline V gene are MGHRA and YSYEKL. With 4 bases removed from V and 5 bases from J, the gap between germline ends came to 12 bases. CDR3 length: 14 amino acids. CDR3 sequence: CASSLLGGDQPQHF. Written as DNA, the CDR3 is TGCGCCAGCAGCCTCCTAGGGGGGGATCAGCCCCAGCATTTT.

This clone was counted a few times. This rearrangement joins TRBV7-2 to TRBJ1-1; possible D gene TRBD1, 6 bases. Germline-derived CDR1 and CDR2 are SGHTA and FQGNSA. V lost 6 bases and J lost 0, with 11 bases in between. CDR3 length equals 14 residues. CDR3 in amino acids: CASSGGFMNTEAFF. CDR3 DNA sequence: TGTGCCAGCAGTGGGGGCTTCATGAACACTGAAGCTTTCTTT.

The table lists this clone with a few counts. J is TRBJ1-5 and V is TRBV10-3, with D possibly being TRBD1 (6 bases). The ends were cut back, 0 bases at V and 7 bases at J, with 16 bases in the middle. CDR1 and CDR2 from the germline V gene are ENHRY and SYGVKD. This CDR3 spans 16 amino acids. Here the CDR3 reads CAISESMRQGWQPQHF. The CDR3 DNA follows: TGTGCCATCAGTGAGTCGATGAGGCAGGGGTGGCAGCCCCAGCATTTT.

The chain links TRBV29-1 to TRBJ2-7; perhaps TRBD2 as D (5 bases). This CDR3 spans 14 amino acids. From germline, CDR1 is SQVTM and CDR2 ANQGSEA. V lost 5 bases and J lost 0, with 14 bases in between. This chain's CDR3 is CSVYTSRSSYEQYF. The CDR3 DNA reads TGCAGCGTTTACACTAGTCGGAGCTCCTACGAGCAGTACTTC.

The rearrangement joins TRBV19 to TRBJ2-7; the match to TRBD2 covers 12 bases. This CDR3 region has 15 residues. V dropped 6 bases and J dropped 3; count of bases not matched to a gene: 6. Germline V gene data show CDR1 as LNHDA and CDR2 as SQIVND (reference sequence). CDR3 amino acids: CASSRLTSGSYEQYF. DNA for the CDR3: TGTGCCAGTAGCCGATTGACTAGCGGGAGCTACGAGCAGTACTTC.

J is TRBJ1-2 and V is TRBV19; no clear D gene. V gave up 2 bases and J gave up 6 bases, with 7 bases separating them. The germline V gene encodes CDR1 LNHDA and CDR2 SQIVND (reference sequence). The CDR3 sequence is 12 residues long. CDR3 in DNA: TGTGCCAGTAGTATATCCGGTAATGGCTACACCTTC. Translating gives CASSISGNGYTF.